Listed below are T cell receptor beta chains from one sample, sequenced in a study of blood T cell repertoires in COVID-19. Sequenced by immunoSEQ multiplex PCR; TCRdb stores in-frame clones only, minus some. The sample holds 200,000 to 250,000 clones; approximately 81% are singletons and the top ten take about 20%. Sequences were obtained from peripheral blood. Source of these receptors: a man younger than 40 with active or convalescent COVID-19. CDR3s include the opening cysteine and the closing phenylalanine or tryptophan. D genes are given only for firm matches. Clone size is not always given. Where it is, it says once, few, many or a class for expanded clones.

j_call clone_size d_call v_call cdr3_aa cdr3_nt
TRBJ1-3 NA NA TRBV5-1 CASREGFSGNTIYF TGCGCCAGCAGAGAGGGATTCTCTGGAAACACCATATATTTT
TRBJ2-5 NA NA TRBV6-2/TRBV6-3 CASSYKGGRETQYF TGTGCCAGCAGTTACAAAGGGGGTCGGGAGACCCAGTACTTC
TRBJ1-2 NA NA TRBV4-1 CASSQGPGLREGGYTF TGCGCCAGCAGCCAGGGTCCGGGCCTAAGGGAGGGAGGCTACACCTTC
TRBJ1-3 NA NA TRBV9 CASSPGQLNTIYF TGTGCCAGCAGCCCGGGACAACTAAACACCATATATTTT
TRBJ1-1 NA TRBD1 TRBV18 CASSPQGAIEAFF TGTGCCAGCTCCCCACAGGGGGCTATTGAAGCTTTCTTT
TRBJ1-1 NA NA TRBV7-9 CASSLSGNSAEAFF TGTGCCAGCAGCTTATCAGGGAACAGCGCTGAAGCTTTCTTT
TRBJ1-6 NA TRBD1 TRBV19 CASQQGEVLHF TGTGCCAGCCAACAGGGGGAAGTCCTCCACTTT
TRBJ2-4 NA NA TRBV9 CASSGSGVAKNIQYF TGTGCCAGCAGCGGATCAGGGGTGGCCAAAAACATTCAGTACTTC
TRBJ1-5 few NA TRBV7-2 CASSLGQGSINQPQHF TGTGCCAGCAGCTTAGGGCAGGGGAGCATCAATCAGCCCCAGCATTTT
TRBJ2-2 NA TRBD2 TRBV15 CATSKSGLAGAGTGELFF TGTGCCACCAGCAAATCGGGACTAGCGGGAGCGGGCACCGGGGAGCTGTTTTTT
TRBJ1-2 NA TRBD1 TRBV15 CATSRGTGENYGYTF TGTGCCACCAGCAGAGGGACAGGCGAAAATTATGGCTACACCTTC
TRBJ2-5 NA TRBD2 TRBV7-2 CASRRGLAGETQYF TGTGCCAGCAGGCGGGGACTAGCGGGAGAGACCCAGTACTTC
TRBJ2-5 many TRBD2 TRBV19 CASSMAGESLETQYF TGTGCCAGTAGTATGGCGGGAGAGTCCTTGGAGACCCAGTACTTC
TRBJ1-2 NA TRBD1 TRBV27 CASSPQGGATGGYTF TGTGCCAGCAGTCCACAGGGGGGGGCTACCGGGGGCTACACCTTC
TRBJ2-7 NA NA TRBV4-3 CASSQATGFLNAEQYF TGCGCCAGCAGCCAAGCTACAGGGTTCCTTAATGCCGAGCAGTACTTC
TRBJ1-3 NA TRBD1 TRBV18 CASSAGQAPRRGNTIYF TGTGCCAGCTCAGCGGGACAGGCCCCCCGTAGAGGAAACACCATATATTTT
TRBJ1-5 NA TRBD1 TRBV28 CASSSGTGLIQPQHF TGTGCCAGCAGTTCCGGGACAGGGCTGATTCAGCCCCAGCATTTT
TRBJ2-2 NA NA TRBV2 CASSDSKPGELFF TGTGCCAGCAGTGACTCTAAGCCCGGGGAGCTGTTTTTT
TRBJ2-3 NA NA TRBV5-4 CASSSDRGVPGTQYF TGTGCCAGCAGCTCAGACCGGGGAGTACCTGGGACGCAGTATTTT
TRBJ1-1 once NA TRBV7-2 CATRKGGVGSPRDTEAFF TGTGCCACCCGTAAAGGGGGGGTAGGGTCGCCCCGGGACACTGAAGCTTTCTTT
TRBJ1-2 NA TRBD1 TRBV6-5 CASSTLQGQGYTF TGTGCCAGCAGTACACTACAGGGGCAAGGCTACACCTTC
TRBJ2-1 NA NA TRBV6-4 CASRKFSGSAYNEQFF TGTGCCAGCAGAAAATTTAGCGGTTCCGCCTACAATGAGCAGTTCTTC
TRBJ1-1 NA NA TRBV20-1 CSLAGTEAFF TGCAGCCTGGCGGGGACTGAAGCTTTCTTT
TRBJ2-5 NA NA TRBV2 CASSGRQAETQYF TGTGCCAGCAGTGGTCGGCAGGCGGAGACCCAGTACTTC
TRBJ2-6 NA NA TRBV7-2 CASSLSGRTTGANVLTF TGTGCCAGCAGCTTATCGGGCAGGACAACCGGGGCCAACGTCCTGACTTTC
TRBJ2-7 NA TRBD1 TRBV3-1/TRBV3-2 CASSYGQGHYEQYF TGTGCCAGCAGCTACGGACAGGGCCACTACGAGCAGTACTTC
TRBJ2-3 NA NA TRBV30 CAWSVAATTNTQYF TGTGCCTGGAGTGTAGCCGCGACTACGAATACGCAGTATTTT
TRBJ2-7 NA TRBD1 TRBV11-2 CASSYGTGSYEQYF TGTGCCAGCAGCTACGGGACAGGCTCCTACGAGCAGTACTTC
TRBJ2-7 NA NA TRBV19 CASSIRSGHPYEQYF TGTGCCAGTAGTATTCGGTCAGGCCATCCCTACGAGCAGTACTTC
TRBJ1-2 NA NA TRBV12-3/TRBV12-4 CASRTDYGYTF TGTGCCAGCCGTACAGACTATGGCTACACCTTC
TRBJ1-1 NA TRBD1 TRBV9 CASSENRGEETEAFF TGTGCCAGCAGCGAAAACAGGGGAGAGGAGACTGAAGCTTTCTTT
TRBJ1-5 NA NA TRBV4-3 CASSQETNSNQPQHF TGCGCCAGCAGCCAAGAGACAAATAGCAATCAGCCCCAGCATTTT
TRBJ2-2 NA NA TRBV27 CASSLKQPAPGELFF TGTGCCAGCAGTTTAAAGCAGCCAGCGCCAGGGGAGCTGTTTTTT
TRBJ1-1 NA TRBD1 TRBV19 CASGDRNTEAFF TGTGCCAGTGGGGACAGGAACACTGAAGCTTTCTTT
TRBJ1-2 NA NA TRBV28 CASSFGVGGYTF TGTGCCAGCAGTTTCGGGGTGGGAGGCTACACCTTC
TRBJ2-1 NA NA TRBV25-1 CASNHYSFPNEQFF TGTGCCAGCAACCACTATTCCTTCCCCAATGAGCAGTTCTTC
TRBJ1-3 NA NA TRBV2 CASGKQGTGNTIYF TGTGCCAGCGGTAAACAGGGCACTGGAAACACCATATATTTT
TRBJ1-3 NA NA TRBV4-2 CASSQDRLGPGNTIYF TGTGCCAGCAGCCAAGATCGTCTGGGGCCGGGAAACACCATATATTTT
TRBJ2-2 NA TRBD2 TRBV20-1 CSASPVAGGRRVGELFF TGCAGTGCTAGTCCGGTGGCGGGCGGGAGAAGGGTCGGGGAGCTGTTTTTT
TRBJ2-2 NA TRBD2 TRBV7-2 CASSPNPGLAGGIPGELFF TGTGCCAGCAGCCCAAACCCGGGACTAGCGGGGGGGATACCCGGGGAGCTGTTTTTT
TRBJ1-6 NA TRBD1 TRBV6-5 CASIFDRALDSPLHF TGTGCCAGCATTTTTGACAGGGCCCTCGATTCACCCCTCCACTTT
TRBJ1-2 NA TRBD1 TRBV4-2 CASSQGDLQGARIHGYTF TGTGCCAGCAGCCAAGGGGACCTACAGGGGGCGCGGATCCATGGCTACACCTTC
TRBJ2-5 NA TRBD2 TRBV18 CASSPRVAGTQETQYF TGTGCCAGCTCACCACGGGTAGCGGGGACGCAAGAGACCCAGTACTTC
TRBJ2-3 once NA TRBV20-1 CSASVGAYVRGADTQYF TGCAGTGCTAGTGTTGGTGCCTATGTCAGGGGTGCAGATACGCAGTATTTT
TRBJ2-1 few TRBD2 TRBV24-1 CATSDANGLAAVNEQFF TGTGCCACCAGTGATGCAAACGGACTAGCGGCTGTCAATGAGCAGTTCTTC
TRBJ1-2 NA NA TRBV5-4 CATLDTVSYYGYTF TGTGCCACCCTGGACACTGTGTCGTACTATGGCTACACCTTC
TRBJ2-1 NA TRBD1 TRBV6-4 CASRRQGDNEQFF TGTGCCAGCAGACGACAGGGGGACAATGAGCAGTTCTTC
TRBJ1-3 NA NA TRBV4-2 CASSQEADTSGNTIYF TGTGCCAGCAGCCAAGAGGCGGATACCTCTGGAAACACCATATATTTT
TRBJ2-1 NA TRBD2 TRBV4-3 CASSQDPRGGLDEQFF TGCGCCAGCAGCCAAGATCCCCGGGGGGGCCTCGATGAGCAGTTCTTC
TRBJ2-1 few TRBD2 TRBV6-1 CASSVAGGDNEQFF TGTGCCAGCAGTGTAGCGGGGGGGGACAATGAGCAGTTCTTC
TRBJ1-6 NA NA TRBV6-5 CASSYSRNSPLHF TGTGCCAGCAGTTACTCTCGGAATTCACCCCTCCACTTT
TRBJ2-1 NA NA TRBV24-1 CATSVSRGGQHNEQFF TGTGCCACCAGTGTCAGCCGGGGTGGCCAGCACAATGAGCAGTTCTTC
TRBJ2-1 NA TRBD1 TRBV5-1 CASSRFRTGEGSSGEQFF TGCGCCAGCAGCCGATTCAGGACAGGGGAGGGGAGTTCGGGTGAGCAGTTCTTC
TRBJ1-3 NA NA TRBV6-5 CASKGVLNTIYF TGTGCCAGCAAGGGGGTACTCAACACCATATATTTT
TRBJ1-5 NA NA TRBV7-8 CASSPGQIYSNQPQHF TGTGCCAGCAGCCCCGGACAGATATATAGCAATCAGCCCCAGCATTTT
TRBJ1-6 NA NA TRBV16 CASSPQGTSYNSPLHF TGTGCCAGCAGCCCCCAGGGGACCTCCTATAATTCACCCCTCCACTTT
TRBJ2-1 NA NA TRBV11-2 CASSLFAGLYNEQFF TGTGCCAGCAGCTTATTTGCGGGGTTATACAATGAGCAGTTCTTC
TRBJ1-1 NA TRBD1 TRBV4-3 CASSQEKGAITEAFF TGCGCCAGCAGCCAAGAGAAGGGGGCGATCACTGAAGCTTTCTTT